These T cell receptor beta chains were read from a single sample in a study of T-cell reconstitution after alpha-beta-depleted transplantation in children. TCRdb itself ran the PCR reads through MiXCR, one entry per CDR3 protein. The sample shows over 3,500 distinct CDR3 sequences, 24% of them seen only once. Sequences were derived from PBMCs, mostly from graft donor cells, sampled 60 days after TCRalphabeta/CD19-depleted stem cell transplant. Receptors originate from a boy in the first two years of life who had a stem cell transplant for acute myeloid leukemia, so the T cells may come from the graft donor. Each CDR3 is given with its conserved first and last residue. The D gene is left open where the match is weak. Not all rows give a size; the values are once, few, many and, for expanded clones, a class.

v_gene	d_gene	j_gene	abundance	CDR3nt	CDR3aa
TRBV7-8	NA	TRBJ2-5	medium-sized	TGTGCCAGCAGCTTAGCTTGGTTAGAGACCCAGTACTTC	CASSLAWLETQYF
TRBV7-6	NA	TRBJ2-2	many	TGTGCCAGCAGCCCTGGGACACGAACCACCGGGGAGCTGTTTTTT	CASSPGTRTTGELFF
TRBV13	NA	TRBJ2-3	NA	TGTGCCAGCAGCTTCGGGCTCGCGTACTCTGAGCAGTATTTT	CASSFGLAYSEQYF
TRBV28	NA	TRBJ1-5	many	TGTGCCAGCAGTTTATTCAGGGTAGGTAGTCAGCCCCAGCATTTT	CASSLFRVGSQPQHF
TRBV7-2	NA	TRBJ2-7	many	TGTGCCAGCAGCTTAGAGGGGGGGGGAGTCTACGAGCAGTACTTC	CASSLEGGGVYEQYF
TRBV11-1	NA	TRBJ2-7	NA	TGTGCCAGCAGCTTAGCCGGGGGCGGTGGATCGGGAGGAGAGCAGTACTTC	CASSLAGGGGSGGEQYF
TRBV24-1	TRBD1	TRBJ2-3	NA	TGTGCCACCTGTTATCTGGAGGGACAGGAGGTTGACCAAGATACGCAGTATTTT	CATCYLEGQEVDQDTQYF
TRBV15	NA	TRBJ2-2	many	TGTGCCACCAGCAGAGGTCGGGGTTGGCACACCGGGGAGCTGTTTTTT	CATSRGRGWHTGELFF
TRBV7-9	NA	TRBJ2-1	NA	TGTGCCAGCAGGCTTGCTCCGGACTGGGGAACCTACAATGAGCAGTTCTTC	CASRLAPDWGTYNEQFF
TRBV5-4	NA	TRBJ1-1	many	TGTGCCAGCAGCTTGGACAGGGTCACTGAAGCTTTCTTT	CASSLDRVTEAFF
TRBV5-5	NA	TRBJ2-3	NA	TGTGCCAGCAGCTTGCGGCAGGGGTACACAGATACGCAGTATTTT	CASSLRQGYTDTQYF
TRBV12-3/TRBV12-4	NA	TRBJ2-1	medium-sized	TGTGCCAGCAGTTTTTTAGCCCGAGACAATGAGCAGTTCTTC	CASSFLARDNEQFF
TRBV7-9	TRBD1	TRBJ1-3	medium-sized	TGTGCCAGCACCAGGGGGTCTGGAAACACCATATATTTT	CASTRGSGNTIYF
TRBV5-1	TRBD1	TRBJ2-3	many	TGCGCCAGCCGGGACAGGGGGCTAGCCACAGATACGCAGTATTTT	CASRDRGLATDTQYF
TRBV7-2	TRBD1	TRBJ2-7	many	TGTGCCAGCAGCACAGACAGGGGTAGTTCCTACGAGCAGTACTTC	CASSTDRGSSYEQYF
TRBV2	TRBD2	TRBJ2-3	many	TGTGCCAGCAGTGAACTAAAACTAGCGGACACAGATACGCAGTATTTT	CASSELKLADTDTQYF
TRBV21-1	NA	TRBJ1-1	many	TGTGCCAGCAGCATACAGGGGGCGCTTGGGACTACTGAAGCTTTCTTT	CASSIQGALGTTEAFF
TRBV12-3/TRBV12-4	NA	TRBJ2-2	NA	TGTGCCAGCAGAGCCCTGGGGGGCACCGGGGAGCTGTTTTTT	CASRALGGTGELFF
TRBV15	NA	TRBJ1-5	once	TGTGTAGTCTTGGGGGAGCATTTT	CVVLGEHF
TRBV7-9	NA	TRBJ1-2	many	TGTGCCAGCAGCTTAAAACAGTATGGCTACACCTTC	CASSLKQYGYTF